This T cell receptor beta chain was sequenced during a study of T cell responses to AZD1222 COVID-19 vaccine. The wider study: Some second doses came at about 4 weeks and others at about 12 weeks; these were pooled. General observations from the study: Nearly half of spike-specific TCRs reportedly target variant regions that are unmutated in the B.1.351 and B.1.1.7 variants. Donors skewed white British and female; clonal diversity was possibly underestimated. Sampling captured repertoires only after the peak T cell response.

Details on this clone: What it recognizes is unknown.

Germline V gene sequence: CDR1 SNHLY, CDR2 FYNNEI. V lost 6 bases, J lost 2 bases, and 10 bases lay in between. The CDR3 length is 13 residues. Method: immunoSEQ multiplex PCR; TCRdb's copy keeps in-frame clones and lacks some. The table shows about 96,000 clones, with roughly 90% occurring only once. The chain joins TRBV2 to TRBJ1-2; D unclear. The sequencing used peripheral blood, collected on day 0 of AZD1222 vaccination. The receptor's source is an adult in good health. CDR3 residues: CASRSTGNYGYTF. For the CDR3, the DNA is TGTGCCAGCAGATCGACGGGGAACTATGGCTACACCTTC.